These T cell receptor beta chains were read from a single sample in a study of control samples from healthy donors and cancer patients. Profiling relied on immunoSEQ multiplex PCR, and the TCRdb table lists in-frame clones only, not all of them. The sample yields 80,000 to 100,000 clones, roughly 90% seen once. Material: blood. The receptors were gathered from a human donor in good health. The donor label of this sample is uncertain. The CDR3 runs from the conserved cysteine through the conserved F or W. A D gene is named only where the DNA matches it firmly. Clone size is stated in some rows and not others, as once, few, many or a class when expanded.

V: TRBV21-1
J: TRBJ1-5
D: -
size: -
DNA: TGTGCCAGCAGCAAAAGGGGGACAGACAATCAGCCCCAGCATTTT
CDR3: CASSKRGTDNQPQHF

V: TRBV10-3
J: TRBJ2-2
D: TRBD1
size: -
DNA: TGTGCCGCCAAAACGGGACAGGGGGTCACCGGGGAGCTGTTTTTT
CDR3: CAAKTGQGVTGELFF

V: TRBV6-2/TRBV6-3
J: TRBJ2-5
D: TRBD1
size: -
DNA: TGTGCCAGCAGTTTTTGGACAGGGGCCCAAGAGACCCAGTACTTC
CDR3: CASSFWTGAQETQYF

V: TRBV6-6
J: TRBJ2-1
D: TRBD1
size: -
DNA: TGTGCCAGCAGTCGCCGACAGGGCGTAGAAAATGAGCAGTTCTTC
CDR3: CASSRRQGVENEQFF

V: TRBV2
J: TRBJ2-7
D: TRBD1
size: -
DNA: TGTGCCAGCAGGATCGCCTCCCGGACAGGGGCCTCCTACGAGCAGTACTTC
CDR3: CASRIASRTGASYEQYF

V: TRBV19
J: TRBJ2-5
D: TRBD2
size: -
DNA: TGTGCCAGTAGTATAGCTTCCGGGACTAGCGGGAGCCAAGAGACCCAGTACTTC
CDR3: CASSIASGTSGSQETQYF

V: TRBV14
J: TRBJ2-5
D: -
size: -
DNA: TGTGCCAGCAGCCAAGAATTGAGAGAGACCCAGTACTTC
CDR3: CASSQELRETQYF

V: TRBV6-1
J: TRBJ1-5
D: -
size: -
DNA: TGTGCCAGCAGTGAATGGAGGGGGGCATATAGCAATCAGCCCCAGCATTTT
CDR3: CASSEWRGAYSNQPQHF

V: TRBV5-1
J: TRBJ1-1
D: -
size: -
DNA: TGCGCCAGCAGCTTGAACGCGAACACTGAAGCTTTCTTT
CDR3: CASSLNANTEAFF

V: TRBV20-1
J: TRBJ2-7
D: -
size: -
DNA: TGCAGTGCTGGATCCTACGAGCAGTACTTC
CDR3: CSAGSYEQYF

V: TRBV11-2
J: TRBJ2-2
D: TRBD2
size: -
DNA: TGTGCCAGCAGCTTCGGCGGGGGGAACACCGGGGAGCTGTTTTTT
CDR3: CASSFGGGNTGELFF

V: TRBV5-5
J: TRBJ1-6
D: -
size: -
DNA: TGTGCCAGCAGCTTATGGTTCGGAGAGGGCTATAATTCACCCCTCCACTTT
CDR3: CASSLWFGEGYNSPLHF

V: TRBV7-6
J: TRBJ1-6
D: TRBD1
size: -
DNA: TGTGCCAGCAGCTCGACAGGGGCCTATAATTCACCCCTCCACTTT
CDR3: CASSSTGAYNSPLHF

V: TRBV7-9
J: TRBJ1-3
D: -
size: -
DNA: TGTGCCAGCAGCGAAACAGGGTGGAACACCATATATTTT
CDR3: CASSETGWNTIYF

V: TRBV19
J: TRBJ1-1
D: TRBD1
size: -
DNA: TGTGCCAGTTCGGACAGGGCGAACACTGAAGCTTTCTTT
CDR3: CASSDRANTEAFF

V: TRBV9
J: TRBJ2-1
D: -
size: once
DNA: TGTGCCAGCAGCGTAGCTGGGGATAGTGAGCAGTTCTTC
CDR3: CASSVAGDSEQFF

V: TRBV18
J: TRBJ1-6
D: -
size: -
DNA: TGTGCCAGCTCACCCACGGCGGGGAATAATTCACCCCTCCACTTT
CDR3: CASSPTAGNNSPLHF

V: TRBV28
J: TRBJ1-1
D: TRBD1
size: -
DNA: TGTGCCAGCACTGAACAGGGGGCGCTCGGCACTGAAGCTTTCTTT
CDR3: CASTEQGALGTEAFF

V: TRBV6-2/TRBV6-3
J: TRBJ1-2
D: -
size: -
DNA: TGTGCCAGCAGTGACGCGGACAGAAGGTATGGCTACACCTTC
CDR3: CASSDADRRYGYTF

V: TRBV27
J: TRBJ2-3
D: TRBD2
size: once
DNA: TGTGCCAGCAGTTTAATAGCGGGGGGTGGTAATACGCAGTATTTT
CDR3: CASSLIAGGGNTQYF

V: TRBV25-1
J: TRBJ1-2
D: -
size: -
DNA: TGTGCCAGCAGAGAACAGGGACCTAACTATGGCTACACCTTC
CDR3: CASREQGPNYGYTF

V: TRBV6-6
J: TRBJ1-4
D: TRBD1
size: once
DNA: TGTGCCAGCAGTTACTCGGGGGGACAGGGTAATGAAAAACTGTTTTTT
CDR3: CASSYSGGQGNEKLFF

V: TRBV9
J: TRBJ1-6
D: TRBD1
size: -
DNA: TGTGCCAGCAGCGTAGGACAGGGAAACTATAATTCACCCCTCCACTTT
CDR3: CASSVGQGNYNSPLHF

V: TRBV6-1
J: TRBJ1-5
D: -
size: -
DNA: TGTGCCAGCAGTGATGGCAGGGAGAATCAGCCCCAGCATTTT
CDR3: CASSDGRENQPQHF

V: TRBV5-1
J: TRBJ2-7
D: TRBD1
size: -
DNA: TGCGCCAGCAGCTTGGACAGGGGGAGCTACGAGCAGTACTTC
CDR3: CASSLDRGSYEQYF

V: TRBV2
J: TRBJ1-1
D: -
size: -
DNA: TGTGCCAGCAGTTACAAAACTGAAGCTTTCTTT
CDR3: CASSYKTEAFF

V: TRBV5-1
J: TRBJ2-1
D: TRBD2
size: -
DNA: TGCGCCAGCACGACTAGCGGGGGGGCGAATGAGCAGTTCTTC
CDR3: CASTTSGGANEQFF

V: TRBV3-1/TRBV3-2
J: TRBJ2-7
D: TRBD1
size: few
DNA: TGTGCCAGCAGCCAAGATTCACAGGGGCACGAGCAGTACTTC
CDR3: CASSQDSQGHEQYF

V: TRBV6-5
J: TRBJ1-2
D: -
size: -
DNA: TGTGCCAGCAGCATAGGGGGGGACTATGGCTACACCTTC
CDR3: CASSIGGDYGYTF

V: TRBV6-6
J: TRBJ2-1
D: -
size: -
DNA: TGTGCCAGCAGTTACCTGGGGGCCTACAATGAGCAGTTCTTC
CDR3: CASSYLGAYNEQFF

V: TRBV4-2
J: TRBJ2-3
D: -
size: -
DNA: TGTGCCAGCAGCCAAGTCTGGTCCCACTCTAGCACAGATACGCAGTATTTT
CDR3: CASSQVWSHSSTDTQYF

V: TRBV4-1
J: TRBJ2-3
D: -
size: -
DNA: TGCGCCAGCAGCCCCACGAGGACAGATACGCAGTATTTT
CDR3: CASSPTRTDTQYF

V: TRBV10-2
J: TRBJ1-1
D: -
size: -
DNA: TGCGCCAGCAGTGCCCAGGGTTGGGGCACTGAAGCTTTCTTT
CDR3: CASSAQGWGTEAFF

V: TRBV7-6
J: TRBJ2-5
D: TRBD2
size: -
DNA: TGTGCCAGCAGCTTAGGGCTAGCGGGGGCTCAAGAGACCCAGTACTTC
CDR3: CASSLGLAGAQETQYF

V: TRBV18
J: TRBJ2-7
D: -
size: -
DNA: TGTGCCAGCTCACCAGGGACCTACGAGCAGTACTTC
CDR3: CASSPGTYEQYF

V: TRBV6-4
J: TRBJ1-3
D: TRBD1
size: -
DNA: TGTGCCAGCAGCGCGGACAGGGGAAGCCCTGGAAACACCATATATTTT
CDR3: CASSADRGSPGNTIYF

V: TRBV14
J: TRBJ2-6
D: -
size: -
DNA: TGTGCCAGCAGCCAAGGAGGGGTGCGGGCCAACGTCCTGACTTTC
CDR3: CASSQGGVRANVLTF

V: TRBV7-2
J: TRBJ2-5
D: TRBD2
size: -
DNA: TGTGCCAGCAGTCCACGGGGTAGCGGGGGGTTGGGGGCGTACTTC
CDR3: CASSPRGSGGLGAYF

V: TRBV27
J: TRBJ1-1
D: TRBD1
size: -
DNA: TGTGCCAGCAGTTGGTCGTGCCGACAGGGCTGCACTGAAGCTTTCTTT
CDR3: CASSWSCRQGCTEAFF

V: TRBV13
J: TRBJ2-3
D: TRBD1
size: few
DNA: TGTGCCAGCAGCTTACGATACAGGGGGACTAGCACAGATACGCAGTATTTT
CDR3: CASSLRYRGTSTDTQYF